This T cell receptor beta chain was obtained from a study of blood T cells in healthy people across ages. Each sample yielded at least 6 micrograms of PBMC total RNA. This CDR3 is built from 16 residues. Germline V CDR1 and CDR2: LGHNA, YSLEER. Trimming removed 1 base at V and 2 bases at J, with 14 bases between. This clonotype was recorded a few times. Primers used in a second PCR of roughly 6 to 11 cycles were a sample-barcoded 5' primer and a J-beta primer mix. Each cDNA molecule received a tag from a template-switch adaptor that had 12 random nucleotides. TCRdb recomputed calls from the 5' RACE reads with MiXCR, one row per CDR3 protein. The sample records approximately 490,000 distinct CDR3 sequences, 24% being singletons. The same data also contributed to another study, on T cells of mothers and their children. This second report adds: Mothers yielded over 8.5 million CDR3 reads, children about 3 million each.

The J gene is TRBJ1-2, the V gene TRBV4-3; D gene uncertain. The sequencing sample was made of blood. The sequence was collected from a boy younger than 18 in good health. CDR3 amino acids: CASSQVTRGRNYGYTF. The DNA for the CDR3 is TGCGCCAGCAGCCAAGTTACCCGCGGGAGGAACTATGGCTACACCTTC.